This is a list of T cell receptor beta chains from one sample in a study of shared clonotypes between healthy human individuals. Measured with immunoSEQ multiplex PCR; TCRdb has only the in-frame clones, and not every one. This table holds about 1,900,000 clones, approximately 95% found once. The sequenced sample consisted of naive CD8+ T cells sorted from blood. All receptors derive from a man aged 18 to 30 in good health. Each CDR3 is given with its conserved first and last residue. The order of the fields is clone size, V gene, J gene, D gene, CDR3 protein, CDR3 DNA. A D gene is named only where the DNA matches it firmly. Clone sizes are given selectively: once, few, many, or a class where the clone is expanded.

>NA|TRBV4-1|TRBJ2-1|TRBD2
CASSQDVLAGGEVEQFF
TGCGCCAGCAGCCAAGATGTACTAGCGGGGGGTGAGGTTGAGCAGTTCTTC
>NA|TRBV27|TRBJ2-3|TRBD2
CASSPPTSGDTDTQYF
TGTGCCAGCAGTCCACCGACTAGCGGGGACACAGATACGCAGTATTTT
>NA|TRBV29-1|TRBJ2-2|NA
CSARAGAPNTGELFF
TGCAGCGCCCGGGCGGGGGCCCCGAACACCGGGGAGCTGTTTTTT
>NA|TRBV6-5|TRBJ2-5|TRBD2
CASNQIGGDQETQYF
TGTGCCAGCAATCAAATTGGGGGGGACCAAGAGACCCAGTACTTC
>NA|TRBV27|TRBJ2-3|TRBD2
CASSSLAGENHTQYF
TGTGCCAGCAGTTCGCTAGCGGGGGAGAATCATACGCAGTATTTT
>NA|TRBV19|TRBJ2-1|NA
CASSDSGTYYNEQFF
TGTGCCAGTAGTGATTCCGGGACATACTACAATGAGCAGTTCTTC
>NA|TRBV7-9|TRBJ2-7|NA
CASSLGVTTGEQYF
TGTGCCAGCAGCTTAGGGGTAACTACTGGGGAGCAGTACTTC
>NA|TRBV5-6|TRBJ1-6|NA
CASSFGPNNSPLHF
TGTGCCAGCAGCTTCGGGCCTAATAATTCACCCCTCCACTTT
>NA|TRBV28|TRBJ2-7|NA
CASSPNTEIYEQYF
TGTGCCAGCAGTCCAAATACAGAAATCTACGAGCAGTACTTC
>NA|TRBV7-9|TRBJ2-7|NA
CASSLPEADEQYF
TGTGCCAGCAGCTTACCGGAGGCTGACGAGCAGTACTTC
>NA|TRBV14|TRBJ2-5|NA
CASSQAQNQETQYF
TGTGCCAGCAGCCAAGCCCAGAATCAAGAGACCCAGTACTTC
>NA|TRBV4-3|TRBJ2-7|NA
CASSQDIKAETYEQYF
TGCGCCAGCAGCCAAGACATAAAGGCGGAAACCTACGAGCAGTACTTC
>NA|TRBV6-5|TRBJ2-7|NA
CASSYSTGTVSYEQYF
TGTGCCAGCAGTTATTCGACCGGGACCGTATCCTACGAGCAGTACTTC
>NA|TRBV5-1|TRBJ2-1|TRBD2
CASSSLAGDYNEQFF
TGCGCCAGCAGCTCCCTAGCGGGGGATTACAATGAGCAGTTCTTC
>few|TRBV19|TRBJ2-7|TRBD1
CASSIGQDYEQYF
TGTGCCAGTAGTATCGGACAGGACTACGAGCAGTACTTC
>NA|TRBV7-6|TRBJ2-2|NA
CASSLDSGELFF
TGTGCCAGCAGCTTAGATTCCGGGGAGCTGTTTTTT
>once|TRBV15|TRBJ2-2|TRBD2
CATGPGTSGNTGELFF
TGTGCCACCGGGCCCGGGACTAGCGGGAACACCGGGGAGCTGTTTTTT
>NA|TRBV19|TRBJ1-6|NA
CASSPGLNSPLHF
TGTGCCAGTAGTCCCGGACTCAATTCACCCCTCCACTTT
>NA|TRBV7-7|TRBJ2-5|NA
CASSLRAGRETQYF
TGTGCTAGCAGCTTAAGAGCAGGGAGAGAGACCCAGTACTTC
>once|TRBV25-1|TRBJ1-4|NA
CASSEYTGRLAEKLFF
TGTGCCAGCAGTGAATACACCGGTAGGCTGGCGGAAAAACTGTTTTTT
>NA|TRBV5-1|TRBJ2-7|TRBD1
CASSSTGGPYEQYF
TGCGCCAGCAGCTCGACAGGGGGCCCCTACGAGCAGTACTTC
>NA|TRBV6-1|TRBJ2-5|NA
CASTHSNGETQYF
TGTGCCAGCACTCATTCTAATGGGGAGACCCAGTACTTC
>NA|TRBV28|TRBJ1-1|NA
CASSLWTEGTEAFF
TGTGCCAGCAGTCTATGGACAGAGGGCACTGAAGCTTTCTTT
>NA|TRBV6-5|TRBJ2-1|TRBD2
CASSYSTSGAGEQFF
TGTGCCAGCAGTTACTCGACTAGCGGGGCGGGTGAGCAGTTCTTC
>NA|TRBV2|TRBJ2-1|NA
CASMQGGYNEQFF
TGTGCCAGCATGCAGGGTGGCTACAATGAGCAGTTCTTC
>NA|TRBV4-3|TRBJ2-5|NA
CASSQDIRETQYF
TGCGCCAGCAGCCAAGATATTCGAGAGACCCAGTACTTC
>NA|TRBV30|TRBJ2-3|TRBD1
CAWDMGQGDYWADTQYF
TGTGCCTGGGATATGGGACAGGGGGACTACTGGGCAGATACGCAGTATTTT
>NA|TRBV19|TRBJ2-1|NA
CASSIRSYNEQFF
TGTGCCAGTAGTATAAGATCCTACAATGAGCAGTTCTTC
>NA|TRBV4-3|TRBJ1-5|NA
CASSHTSGEPQHF
TGCGCCAGCAGCCACACCAGCGGGGAGCCCCAGCATTTT
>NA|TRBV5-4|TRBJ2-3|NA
CASSPRGGEGTDTQYF
TGTGCCAGCAGCCCTCGCGGGGGCGAGGGCACAGATACGCAGTATTTT
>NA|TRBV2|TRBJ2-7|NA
CASSEGRTETYEQYF
TGTGCCAGCAGTGAAGGGCGGACCGAGACCTACGAGCAGTACTTC
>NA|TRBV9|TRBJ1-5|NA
CASSPSLGLTQPQHF
TGTGCCAGCAGCCCGAGCCTAGGCCTCACTCAGCCCCAGCATTTT
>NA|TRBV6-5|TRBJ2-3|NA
CASSYSPTTDTQYF
TGTGCCAGCAGTTACTCGCCCACTACAGATACGCAGTATTTT
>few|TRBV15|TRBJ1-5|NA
CATSTVNQPQHF
TGTGCCACCTCGACAGTCAATCAGCCCCAGCATTTT
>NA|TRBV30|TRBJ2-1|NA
CAWSVRRYEQFF
TGTGCCTGGAGTGTACGAAGGTATGAGCAGTTCTTC
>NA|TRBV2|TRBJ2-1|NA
CASSETQENEQFF
TGTGCCAGCAGTGAGACACAGGAAAATGAGCAGTTCTTC
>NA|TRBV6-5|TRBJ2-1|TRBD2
CASSWGTSNANEQFF
TGTGCCAGCAGTTGGGGGACTAGCAACGCCAATGAGCAGTTCTTC
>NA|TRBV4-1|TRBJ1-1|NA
CASSQAGSTEAFF
TGCGCCAGCAGCCAAGCAGGGTCCACTGAAGCTTTCTTT
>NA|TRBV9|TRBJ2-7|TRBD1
CASSSTGDVSYEQYF
TGTGCCAGCAGCAGCACAGGGGATGTATCCTACGAGCAGTACTTC
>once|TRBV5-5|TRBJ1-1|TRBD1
CASSLIQGALNTEAFF
TGTGCCAGCAGCTTGATCCAGGGGGCATTGAACACTGAAGCTTTCTTT
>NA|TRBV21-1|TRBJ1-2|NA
CASSKKSLMGHSNYGYTF
TGTGCCAGCAGCAAAAAAAGTTTAATGGGACATTCCAACTATGGCTACACCTTC
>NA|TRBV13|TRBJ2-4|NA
CASSLHGGEENIQYF
TGTGCCAGCAGCTTACACGGCGGGGAGGAAAACATTCAGTACTTC
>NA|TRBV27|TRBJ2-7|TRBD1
CASSAGTGSYEQYF
TGTGCCAGCAGTGCCGGGACAGGCTCCTACGAGCAGTACTTC
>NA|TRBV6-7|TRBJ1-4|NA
CASSYSCRPNEKLFF
TGTGCCAGCAGTTACTCGTGCAGGCCTAATGAAAAACTGTTTTTT
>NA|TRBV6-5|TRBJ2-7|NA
CASSYSSGQRTYEQYF
TGTGCCAGCAGTTACTCTTCCGGACAGAGAACCTACGAGCAGTACTTC
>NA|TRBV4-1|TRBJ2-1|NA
CASSQDSGPGEQFF
TGCGCCAGCAGCCAAGACTCGGGGCCCGGCGAGCAGTTCTTC